Here is one T cell receptor (beta chain) with its context. Its target is unknown. These data belong to a study of shared clonotypes between healthy human individuals. Approximately 220 ng DNA, 30,000 or so T cell genomes, went into each sorted-subset replicate PCR. Authors' methods: Filtering differed for immunoSEQ, which gave only junction sequences without quality scores. Only in-frame clones appear in the TCRdb table, and some are missing; sequencing was by immunoSEQ multiplex PCR. The D gene and trimming were derived from the DNA, and the V and J assignments and clone size from that table. The sample lists about 1.4 million clones; approximately 97% were seen once. Germline CDR1 reads LGHNA; CDR2 reads YSLEER. V shed 0 bases and J shed 5 bases, with 8 bases lying between them. The CDR3 runs to 13 residues. Study-level findings and limits: The study found lower generation probabilities in non-shared clonotypes than in those shared by all four donors. Naive subsets generally exceeded memory subsets in estimated richness.

The genes are TRBV4-3 and TRBJ2-7, with D uncertain. This TCR was sampled from a man aged 30 to 39 in good health. The sample taken for sequencing was naive CD4+ T cells sorted from blood. Sample subset: CD45RA+ positively selected. The CDR3 nucleotides are TGCGCCAGCAGCCAAGATGTGTGGGACGAGCAGTACTTC. Its translation: CASSQDVWDEQYF.